This is a list of T cell receptor beta chains from one sample in a study of blood T cells in healthy people across ages. MiXCR, run by TCRdb on the 5' RACE reads, gives a single entry per CDR3 protein. In the table there are 700,000 to 850,000 distinct CDR3 sequences, approximately 35% of which are singletons. The sample was blood. These receptor sequences come from a man aged 18 to 30 in good health. The CDR3 runs from the conserved cysteine through the conserved F or W. A D gene is named only where the DNA matches it firmly. Clone size is not always given. Where it is, it says once, few, many or a class for expanded clones.

V gene	D gene	clone size	J gene	CDR3 protein	CDR3 DNA
TRBV5-6	-	-	TRBJ1-2	CASSEKTWDYGYTF	TGTGCCAGCAGCGAAAAGACCTGGGACTATGGCTACACCTTC
TRBV7-2	-	few	TRBJ2-7	CASRPSASGLIYNEQYF	TGTGCCAGCAGGCCTAGCGCCTCGGGGCTTATCTACAATGAGCAGTACTTC
TRBV7-9	TRBD2	-	TRBJ2-7	CASSFSLAGYEQYF	TGTGCCAGCAGCTTTTCCCTAGCGGGATATGAGCAGTACTTC
TRBV28	-	-	TRBJ2-7	CASSPPDRSSYEQYF	TGTGCCAGCAGTCCGCCTGACAGGAGCTCCTACGAGCAGTACTTC
TRBV29-1	-	few	TRBJ1-1	CSVSPGGVDTEAFF	TGCAGCGTTTCGCCGGGGGGCGTCGACACTGAAGCTTTCTTT
TRBV20-1	TRBD2	few	TRBJ2-4	CSARLAGGRNEQYF	TGCAGTGCTAGGCTGGCGGGGGGCAGGAATGAGCAGTACTTC
TRBV4-3	TRBD1	-	TRBJ1-2	CASSPAPGQGSGYTF	TGCGCCAGCAGCCCAGCACCCGGACAGGGATCCGGCTACACCTTC
TRBV7-9	TRBD1	-	TRBJ1-5	CASSFEGQGHQPQHF	TGTGCCAGCAGCTTCGAGGGACAGGGACATCAGCCCCAGCATTTT
TRBV20-1	TRBD2	few	TRBJ2-1	CSARLVSGGSNEQFF	TGCAGTGCTAGGTTGGTCTCGGGCGGGAGCAATGAGCAGTTCTTC
TRBV3-1	-	many	TRBJ2-7	CASSPFIRHEQYF	TGTGCCAGCAGCCCCTTCATCAGGCACGAGCAGTACTTC
TRBV12-3/TRBV12-4	-	-	TRBJ2-1	CASSPTGLGNEQFF	TGTGCCAGCAGTCCCACGGGACTGGGAAATGAGCAGTTCTTC
TRBV24-1	-	-	TRBJ2-3	CATSDQGTDTQYF	TGTGCCACCAGTGATCAGGGAACAGATACGCAGTATTTT
TRBV30	-	-	TRBJ1-5	CAWSVKGNQPQHF	TGTGCCTGGAGCGTAAAAGGCAATCAGCCCCAGCATTTT
TRBV5-1	TRBD1	few	TRBJ1-2	CASSLVGKDQGAQTGYTF	TGCGCCAGCAGCTTGGTGGGAAAGGACCAGGGGGCGCAGACTGGCTACACCTTC
TRBV4-1	-	-	TRBJ1-4	CASSRFRGKGGYYTTNEKLFF	TGCGCCAGCAGCCGGTTTCGCGGGAAAGGGGGTTATTACACAACTAATGAAAAACTGTTTTTT
TRBV6-6	-	many	TRBJ1-1	CASSWQGTEAFF	TGTGCCAGCAGTTGGCAGGGTACTGAAGCTTTCTTT
TRBV12-3/TRBV12-4	-	many	TRBJ2-5	CASSLAVRETQYF	TGTGCCAGCAGCCTGGCGGTTCGGGAGACCCAGTACTTC
TRBV6-5	TRBD2	-	TRBJ2-1	CASSRIAGGINEQFF	TGTGCCAGCAGCAGAATAGCGGGGGGGATCAATGAGCAGTTCTTC
TRBV6-2/TRBV6-3	-	once	TRBJ2-3	CTSSPDSTDTQYF	TGTACCAGCAGCCCAGACTCCACAGATACGCAGTATTTT
TRBV12-3/TRBV12-4	-	few	TRBJ2-1	CASSSAGVEQFF	TGTGCCAGCAGTTCCGCAGGGGTTGAGCAGTTCTTC
TRBV3-1	-	few	TRBJ2-4	CASSQDGLQGDIQYF	TGTGCCAGCAGCCAAGATGGGTTGCAGGGTGACATTCAGTACTTC
TRBV29-1	-	few	TRBJ2-2	CSVERGAGHGELFF	TGCAGCGTTGAAAGAGGGGCAGGGCATGGGGAGCTGTTTTTT
TRBV29-1	-	-	TRBJ1-2	CSANRGGYGCTF	-
TRBV12-3/TRBV12-4	-	-	TRBJ2-4	CASKGPSKDIQYF	TGTGCCAGCAAAGGACCGTCGAAGGACATTCAGTACTTC
TRBV20-1	-	many	TRBJ2-7	CSARPRTHISYEQYF	TGCAGTGCTAGACCCAGGACACACATTTCCTACGAGCAGTACTTC
TRBV7-2	-	few	TRBJ2-1	CASSQEGQFYNEQFF	TGTGCCAGCAGCCAGGAGGGCCAGTTCTACAATGAGCAGTTCTTC
TRBV28	TRBD2	-	TRBJ2-7	CASSLLRAGGYEQYF	TGTGCCAGCAGTCTACTGCGAGCGGGGGGGTACGAGCAGTACTTC
TRBV6-2/TRBV6-3	-	-	TRBJ2-1	CVSRKTARNNEQFF	TGTGTCAGCAGGAAGACAGCTAGAAACAATGAGCAGTTCTTC
TRBV20-1	-	-	TRBJ2-7	CSASARETYEQYF	TGCAGTGCTAGTGCCAGGGAGACCTACGAGCAGTACTTC
TRBV6-5	TRBD1	-	TRBJ1-1	CASSYRGRNTEAFF	TGTGCCAGCAGCTACAGGGGTCGTAACACTGAAGCTTTCTTT